This passage covers 11 T cell receptor beta chains from one sample sequenced in a study of metastatic and nonmetastatic thyroid tumors. No patient had received any treatment before thyroid surgery. TCRdb called clones again from the PCR reads with MiXCR. This repertoire shows fewer than 35,000 clones, 15% to 20% found once; its top ten account for about 10%. The specimen was blood. The receptors originated from a female donor with papillary thyroid cancer or a benign thyroid nodule (not recorded which). Some clones in this sample may be carry-over from other donors' samples.

The gene calls are TRBV11-1 and TRBJ2-2, with 9 bases identical to TRBD2. The germline V gene encodes CDR1 SGHAT and CDR2 FQDESV (reference sequence). J gave up 4 bases and V 5 bases, and 2 bases lay outside the gene matches. This CDR3 contains 14 residues. The CDR3 bases are TGTGCCAGCAGCGGACTAGCGAGCACCGGGGAGCTGTTTTTT. As protein: CASSGLASTGELFF.

For the CDR3, the DNA is TGCAGTGCTAGGCCCAGCGGGGGGCTGGGGGGGGCCAACGTCCTGACTTTC. Protein product: CSARPSGGLGGANVLTF. The J gene is TRBJ2-6, the V gene TRBV20-1; 9 bases fit TRBD2. Per germline, CDR1 DFQATT and CDR2 SNEGSKA (reference sequence). The CDR3 sequence is 17 residues long. V was pared by 3 bases and J by 4 bases, with 10 bases of the junction left unmatched.

The J gene is TRBJ2-2, the V gene TRBV24-1; D possibly corresponds to TRBD1 (5 bases). Trimming removed 6 bases from V and 4 bases from J, with 8 bases in between. CDR1 and CDR2 (germline): KGHDR, SFDVKD. The CDR3 length is 13 residues. As DNA, the CDR3 is TGTGCCACCAGTTTGACAGTCACCGGGGAGCTGTTTTTT. Protein: CATSLTVTGELFF.

This clone came up many times. The V gene is TRBV6-6, the J gene TRBJ2-2; D remains unclear. The CDR3 has 13 residues. CDR1 MNHNY and CDR2 SVGAGI come from the germline V gene (reference sequence). The V and J ends lost 2 bases and 6 bases respectively, with 7 bases between them. CDR3 protein: CASSYVRSGELFF. The CDR3 nucleotides are TGTGCCAGCAGTTACGTGCGGTCCGGGGAGCTGTTTTTT.

Ten or more counts support this clone. This rearrangement joins TRBV7-3 to TRBJ1-1; the match to TRBD1 covers 9 bases. The germline gives CDR1 SGHTA, CDR2 FQGTGA. The J segment lost 8 bases and the V segment lost 5 bases, leaving 3 bases of the junction unmatched. This CDR3 is built from 12 residues. In DNA, the CDR3 is TGTGCCAGCAGCGTAGGGACAGGGGAAGCTTTCTTT. Translating gives CASSVGTGEAFF.

The J gene is TRBJ1-1, the V gene TRBV6-5, with D perhaps matching TRBD1 (6 bases). Trimming took off 4 bases at V and 3 bases at J, with 12 bases between the two ends. This CDR3 region has 14 residues. Germline CDR1 reads MNHEY; CDR2 reads SVGAGI. CDR3 amino acids: CASSFGTWDTEAFF. CDR3 sequence (DNA): TGTGCCAGCAGTTTCGGGACATGGGACACTGAAGCTTTCTTT.

Ten or more counts support this clone. This sequence joins TRBV5-1 and TRBJ2-1; 14 nucleotides match TRBD2. This CDR3 has 16 amino acids. The trim removed 6 bases at V and 7 bases at J, leaving 9 bases unmatched. CDR1 is SGHRS, CDR2 YFSETQ, per germline. The CDR3 is CASTGGLAGGGNEQFF. CDR3 sequence (DNA): TGCGCCAGCACCGGAGGACTAGCGGGAGGCGGAAATGAGCAGTTCTTC.

V usage is TRBV11-2 and J usage is TRBJ2-7, with TRBD2 matching over 8 bases. Trimming at V came to 3 bases and at J to 2 bases, leaving 9 bases not matched to a gene. The CDR3 has 16 amino acids. Germline CDR1 and CDR2: SGHAT and FQNNGV. The CDR3 is CASSLRVSGTPYEQYF. DNA for the CDR3: TGTGCCAGCAGCTTGAGGGTTAGCGGGACTCCCTACGAGCAGTACTTC.

The table lists this clone with many counts. The chain recombines TRBV5-1 with TRBJ2-1; the match to TRBD2 covers 12 bases. V lost 0 bases, J lost 7 bases, and 8 bases stayed unmatched. Per the germline V gene, CDR1 is SGHRS and CDR2 is YFSETQ. The CDR3 has 17 residues. The CDR3 nucleotides are TGCGCCAGCAGCTTGGCCGCCCTAGCGGGGGGGCGGAATGAGCAGTTCTTC. Its translation: CASSLAALAGGRNEQFF.

CDR3 sequence reads: CASKFGAGETQYF. The CDR3 bases are TGTGCCAGCAAATTTGGGGCTGGAGAGACCCAGTACTTC. V and J are TRBV2 and TRBJ2-5; a possible D gene is TRBD1 (5 bases). Trimming took off 7 bases at V and 4 bases at J, with 13 bases between the two ends. Germline values: CDR1 SNHLY, CDR2 FYNNEI. CDR3 length equals 13 residues.

This clone was seen at least ten times. The CDR3 is CASSQALLMITDTQYF. The CDR3 coding sequence is TGTGCCAGCAGCCAGGCCCTCCTGATGATCACAGATACGCAGTATTTT. The rearrangement links TRBV7-9 to TRBJ2-3, with D unresolved. Per germline, CDR1 SEHNR and CDR2 FQNEAQ (reference sequence). This CDR3 has 16 amino acids. The V gene lost 5 bases and the J gene lost 2 bases, with 17 bases spanning the gap.